This T cell receptor (beta chain) was found in a study of T cell responses to AZD1222 COVID-19 vaccine. Study-level background: Recipients boosted at about 4 weeks or about 12 weeks are pooled.

Findings and limits, study-wide: The study found Spike-specific TCR breadth and depth rose after two AZD1222 doses. Donors in the cohort were predominantly white British and more often female, and clonal diversity was possibly underestimated. Spike-wide vaccine-associated CD4 TCRs dominated at 160-218 and 743-854.

On this clone: The antigen is unknown.

Only in-frame clones appear in the TCRdb table, and some are missing; sequencing was by immunoSEQ multiplex PCR. Of 110,000 to 150,000 clones listed, 93% were seen once; the top ten hold roughly 9%. Germline CDR1 and CDR2: LGHDT and YNNKEL (reference sequence). V dropped 0 bases and J dropped 10 bases, with 12 bases sitting between them. This CDR3 contains 13 residues. The V and J genes are TRBV3-1 (or the pseudogene TRBV3-2) and TRBJ1-1, with D perhaps TRBD1 (5 bases). This sample comprised peripheral blood, obtained on day 0 of AZD1222 vaccination. The receptor comes from an adult in good health. This CDR3 is CASSQDSVGGAFF. The DNA for the CDR3 is TGTGCCAGCAGCCAAGATTCGGTGGGGGGAGCTTTCTTT.